The 17 T cell receptor beta chains given below trace back to one sample, sequenced in a study of control samples from healthy donors and cancer patients. The assay was immunoSEQ multiplex PCR, and TCRdb's table has in-frame clones only and misses some. Here the sample spans approximately 50,000 clones, approximately 95% being singletons. Source material: blood. The receptors originated from a man aged 30-40 years in good health.

The J gene is TRBJ2-3, the V gene TRBV21-1; the table calls TRBD2, which could not be checked here. TRBV21-1 is designated a pseudogene. The length of the CDR3 is 13 residues. CDR3 nucleotide sequence: TGTGCCAGCAGCACGTGTCCGGCAGATACGCAGTATTTT. This encodes CASSTCPADTQYF.

This chain joins TRBV6-2 or TRBV6-3 and TRBJ2-7, with 9 bases identical to TRBD1. The ends lost 2 bases at V and 1 base at J; junction bases unmatched: 3. The CDR3 contains 15 residues. Germline CDR1 is MNHEY and CDR2 is SVGEGT. CDR3 amino acids: CASSYVGTGSYEQYF. The CDR3 DNA sequence: TGTGCCAGCAGTTACGTAGGGACAGGGTCCTACGAGCAGTACTTC.

The CDR3 loop reads CASSLVLGGPGVADTQYF. CDR3 DNA sequence: TGTGCCAGCAGCTTGGTTCTTGGCGGTCCAGGGGTGGCAGATACGCAGTATTTT. The chain links TRBV5-5 to TRBJ2-3; TRBD1 might be the D (6 bases). Germline V gives CDR1 SGHKS, CDR2 YYEKEE (reference sequence). With 0 bases removed from V and 4 bases from J, the gap between germline ends came to 21 bases. The CDR3 runs 18 residues.

The chain joins TRBV6-5 to TRBJ1-3; no clear D gene. The V and J ends lost 6 bases and 8 bases respectively, with 8 bases between them. CDR3 length equals 11 residues. Germline values: CDR1 MNHEY, CDR2 SVGAGI. This CDR3 is CASSQKDTIYF. The CDR3 coding sequence is TGTGCCAGCAGCCAAAAGGACACCATATATTTT.

The chain employs TRBV5-1 and TRBJ1-2, with 8 nucleotides matching TRBD1. Germline-derived CDR1 and CDR2 are SGHRS and YFSETQ. V lost 4 bases, J lost 4 bases, and 6 bases stayed unmatched. The CDR3 length is 14 residues. The CDR3 bases are TGCGCCAGCAGCACGGGACAGGACTCCTATGGCTACACCTTC. This codes for CASSTGQDSYGYTF.

For this clone: Relative to the germline gene, one junction end is altered; a read error may explain this. The rearrangement links TRBV15 to TRBJ2-7; D is uncertain. The germline CDR1 and CDR2 sequences are LNHNV and YYDKDF (reference sequence). The CDR3 is made up of 11 amino acids. The CDR3 protein is CATSISHEQYF. CDR3 bases: TGTGCCACCAGCATCTCCCACGAGCAGTACTTC.

The chain has TRBV7-9 and TRBJ2-5; no clear D. The V end lost 1 base, the J end lost 5 bases, and 11 bases lay between the germline ends. In germline, CDR1 is SEHNR, CDR2 FQNEAQ (reference sequence). This CDR3 has 14 amino acids. CDR3 sequence: CASSLGAAMETQYF. The DNA for the CDR3 is TGTGCCAGCAGCTTAGGGGCAGCAATGGAGACCCAGTACTTC.

This rearrangement joins TRBV3-1 (or the pseudogene TRBV3-2) to TRBJ1-3; D ambiguous. Trimming took off 5 bases at V and 7 bases at J, with 9 bases between the two ends. The CDR3 is made up of 12 amino acids. Per germline, CDR1 LGHDT and CDR2 YNNKEL (reference sequence). Here the CDR3 reads CASSSTWNTIYF. DNA of the CDR3: TGTGCCAGCAGCTCAACATGGAACACCATATATTTT.

The rearrangement joins TRBV7-8 to TRBJ2-7; D is undetermined. The germline gives CDR1 SGHVS, CDR2 FQNEAQ. The CDR3 consists of 16 residues. V lost 2 bases, J lost 2 bases, and 16 bases lay in between. The CDR3 nucleotides read TGTGCCAGCAGCTTACGTGGCGCCGGCGGAGCCTACGAGCAGTACTTC. It codes for CASSLRGAGGAYEQYF.

The V call is TRBV28, the J call TRBJ2-7; the D gene could be TRBD1 or TRBD2 (5 bases each). Germline V lookup: CDR1 MDHEN, CDR2 SYDVKM. With 6 bases removed from V and 3 bases from J, the gap between germline ends came to 18 bases. The CDR3 has 15 residues. CDR3 protein: CASSSPGRRVYEQYF. The CDR3 nucleotides are TGTGCCAGCAGCTCACCGGGACGCAGAGTCTACGAGCAGTACTTC.

The chain links TRBV5-6 to TRBJ2-5; D remains unclear. CDR3 size: 12 residues. V lost 4 bases and J lost 1, with 5 bases in between. The V gene's germline CDR1 is SGHDT and CDR2 YYEEEE. CDR3 nucleotides: TGTGCCAGCAGCGGACGCCAAGAGACCCAGTACTTC. Encoded protein: CASSGRQETQYF.

V gene TRBV6-2 or TRBV6-3 combines with J gene TRBJ2-3; 8 positions agree with TRBD1. There are 16 residues in the CDR3. Per the germline V gene, CDR1 is MNHEY and CDR2 is SVGEGT. The J segment lost 11 bases and the V segment lost 0 bases, leaving 13 bases of the junction unmatched. The CDR3 here is CASSYSGTGPQIKQYF. The CDR3 DNA follows: TGTGCCAGCAGTTACTCTGGGACAGGCCCACAGATAAAGCAGTATTTT.

V and J are TRBV6-2 or TRBV6-3 and TRBJ2-4; D unresolved. The CDR3 is 11 amino acids. V was clipped by 2 bases and J by 9 bases, with 5 bases between them. The V gene's germline CDR1 is MNHEY and CDR2 SVGEGT. The CDR3 DNA follows: TGTGCCAGCAGTTACGGTGGCATTCAGTACTTC. It yields the protein CASSYGGIQYF.

This chain links TRBV28 with TRBJ1-3; D remains ambiguous. Between the trimmed V and J ends, which lost 5 bases and 4 bases, there was a span of 15 bases. Germline loops: CDR1 MDHEN, CDR2 SYDVKM. This CDR3 is built from 15 residues. CDR3 DNA: TGTGCCAGCAGTCTCGAGCGGGCAGGAGGAAACACCATATATTTT. Translated: CASSLERAGGNTIYF.

The CDR3 region is CASSPLGGSRFF. The CDR3 DNA reads TGTGCCAGCAGTCCGCTTGGGGGAAGTAGGTTCTTC. The chain is built from TRBV6-6 and TRBJ2-1; tentatively, D is TRBD1 or TRBD2 (5 bases each). The CDR3 is 12 amino acids. Per germline, CDR1 MNHNY and CDR2 SVGAGI (reference sequence). V was pared by 5 bases and J by 15 bases, with 17 bases between.

This clone is a singleton in its sample. This chain links TRBV24-1 with TRBJ2-2, with TRBD2 matching over 7 bases. The CDR3 is 16 residues long. The junction had 7 bases not matched to a gene; V was cut back by 7 bases and J by 0 bases. Germline CDR1 and CDR2: KGHDR and SFDVKD. The CDR3, as DNA: TGTGCCACCAGGGGAGGTCGGGAGGCGAACACCGGGGAGCTGTTTTTT. Residues: CATRGGREANTGELFF.

This rearrangement joins TRBV19 to TRBJ2-2; possibly TRBD2 for D (5 bases). The V and J ends lost 5 bases and 7 bases respectively, with 14 bases between them. The length of the CDR3 is 14 residues. Germline V gene lookup returns CDR1 LNHDA and CDR2 SQIVND (reference sequence). The CDR3 reads CASSRRTGGGELFF. DNA of the CDR3: TGTGCCAGTAGTCGACGGACCGGAGGCGGGGAGCTGTTTTTT.